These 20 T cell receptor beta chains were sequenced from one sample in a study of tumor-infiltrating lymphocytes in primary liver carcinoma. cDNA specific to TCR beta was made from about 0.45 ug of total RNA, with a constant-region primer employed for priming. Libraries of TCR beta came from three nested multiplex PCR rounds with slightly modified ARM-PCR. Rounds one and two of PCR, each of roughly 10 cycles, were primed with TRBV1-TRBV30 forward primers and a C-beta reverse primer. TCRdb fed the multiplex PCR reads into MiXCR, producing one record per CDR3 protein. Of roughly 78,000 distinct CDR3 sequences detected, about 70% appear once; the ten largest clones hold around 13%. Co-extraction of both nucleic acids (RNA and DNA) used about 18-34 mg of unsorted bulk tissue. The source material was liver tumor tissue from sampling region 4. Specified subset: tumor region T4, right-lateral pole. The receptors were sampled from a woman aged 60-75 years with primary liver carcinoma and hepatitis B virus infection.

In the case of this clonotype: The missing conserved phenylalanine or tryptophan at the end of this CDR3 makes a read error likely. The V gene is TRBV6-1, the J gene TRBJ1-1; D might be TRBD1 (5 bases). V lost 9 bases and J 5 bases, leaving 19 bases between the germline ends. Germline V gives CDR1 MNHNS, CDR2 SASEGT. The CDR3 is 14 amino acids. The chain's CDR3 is CASGKEMEGTEAFS. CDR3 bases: TGTGCCAGTGGTAAAGAAATGGAGGGGACTGAAGCTTTCTCT.

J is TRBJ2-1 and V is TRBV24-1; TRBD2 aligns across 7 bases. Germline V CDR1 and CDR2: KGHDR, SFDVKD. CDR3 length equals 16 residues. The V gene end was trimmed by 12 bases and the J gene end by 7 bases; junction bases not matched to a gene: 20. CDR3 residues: CAVSDRTHWGGNEQFF. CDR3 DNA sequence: TGTGCCGTCAGTGACCGAACGCACTGGGGGGGGAATGAGCAGTTCTTC.

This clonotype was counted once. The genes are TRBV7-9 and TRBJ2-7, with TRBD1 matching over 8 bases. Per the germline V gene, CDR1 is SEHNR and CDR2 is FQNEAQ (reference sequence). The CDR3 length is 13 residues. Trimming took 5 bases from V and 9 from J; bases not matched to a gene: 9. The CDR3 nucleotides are TGTGCCAGCAGCACCCGGGACAGGAAGGGGCAGTACTTC. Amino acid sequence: CASSTRDRKGQYF.

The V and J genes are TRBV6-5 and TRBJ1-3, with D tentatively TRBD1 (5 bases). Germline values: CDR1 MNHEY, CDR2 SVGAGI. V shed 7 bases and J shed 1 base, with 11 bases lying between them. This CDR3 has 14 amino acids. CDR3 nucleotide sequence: TGTGCCAGCATGATAGACAGTTCTGGAAACACCATATATTTT. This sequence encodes CASMIDSSGNTIYF.

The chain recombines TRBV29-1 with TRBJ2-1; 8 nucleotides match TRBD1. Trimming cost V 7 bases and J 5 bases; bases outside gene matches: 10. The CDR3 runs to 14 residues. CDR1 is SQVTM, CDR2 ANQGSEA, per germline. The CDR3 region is CSGRTGRSHNEQFF. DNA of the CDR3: TGCAGCGGGAGGACAGGGCGATCTCACAATGAGCAGTTCTTC.

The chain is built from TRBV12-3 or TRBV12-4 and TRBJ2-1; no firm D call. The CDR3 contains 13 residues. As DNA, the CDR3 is TGTGACAACAGCTCCGACAAGTACAATGAGCAGTTCTTC. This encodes CDNSSDKYNEQFF.

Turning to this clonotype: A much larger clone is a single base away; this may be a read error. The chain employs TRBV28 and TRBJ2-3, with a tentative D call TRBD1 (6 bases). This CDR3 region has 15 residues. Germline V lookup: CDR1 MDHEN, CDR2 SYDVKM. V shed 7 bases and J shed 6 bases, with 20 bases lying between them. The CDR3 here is CASNHQQGFSDTQYF. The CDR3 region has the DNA TGTGCCAGCAACCATCAACAGGGTTTCTCCGATACGCAGTATTTT.

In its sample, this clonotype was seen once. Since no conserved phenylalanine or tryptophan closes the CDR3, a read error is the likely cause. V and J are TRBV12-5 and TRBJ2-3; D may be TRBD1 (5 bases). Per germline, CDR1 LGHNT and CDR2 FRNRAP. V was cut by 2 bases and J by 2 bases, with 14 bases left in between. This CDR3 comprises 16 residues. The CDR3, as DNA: TGTGCTAGTGGTTTGAAAGGGGCGTATTACACAGATACGCAGTATCTT. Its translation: CASGLKGAYYTDTQYL.

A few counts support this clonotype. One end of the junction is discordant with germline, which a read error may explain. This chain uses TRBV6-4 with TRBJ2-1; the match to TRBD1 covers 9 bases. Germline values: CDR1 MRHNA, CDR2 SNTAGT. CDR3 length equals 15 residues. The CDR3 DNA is TGTGCCAGCAATGACTCGACAGGGGGTTACAATGAGCAGTTCTTC. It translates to CASNDSTGGYNEQFF.

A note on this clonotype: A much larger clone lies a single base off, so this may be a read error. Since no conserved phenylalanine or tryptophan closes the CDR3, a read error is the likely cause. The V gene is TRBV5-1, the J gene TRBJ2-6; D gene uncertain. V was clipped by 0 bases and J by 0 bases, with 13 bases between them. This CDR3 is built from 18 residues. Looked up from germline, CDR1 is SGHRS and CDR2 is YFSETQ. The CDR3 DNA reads TGCGCCAGCAGCTTGGGACCTCTAGGGAACTCTGGGGCCAACGTCCTGACTATC. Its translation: CASSLGPLGNSGANVLTI.

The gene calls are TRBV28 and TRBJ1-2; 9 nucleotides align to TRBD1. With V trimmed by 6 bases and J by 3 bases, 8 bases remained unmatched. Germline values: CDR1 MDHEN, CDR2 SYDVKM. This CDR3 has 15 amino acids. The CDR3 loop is CASRHAWTGDYGYTF. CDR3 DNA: TGTGCCAGCAGACACGCCTGGACAGGGGACTATGGCTACACCTTC.

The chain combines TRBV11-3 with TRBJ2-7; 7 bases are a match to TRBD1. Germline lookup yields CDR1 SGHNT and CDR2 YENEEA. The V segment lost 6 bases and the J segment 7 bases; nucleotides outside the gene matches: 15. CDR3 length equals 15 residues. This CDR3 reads CASRPGIGGNYEQYF. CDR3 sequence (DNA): TGTGCCAGCAGGCCCGGGATAGGGGGCAACTATGAGCAGTACTTC. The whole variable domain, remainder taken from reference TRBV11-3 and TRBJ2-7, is EAGVVQSPRYKIIEKKQPVAFWCNPISGHNTLYWYLQNLGQGPELLIRYENEEAVDDSQLPKDRFSAERLKGVDSTLKIQPAELGDSAVYLCASRPGIGGNYEQYFGPGTRLTVT.

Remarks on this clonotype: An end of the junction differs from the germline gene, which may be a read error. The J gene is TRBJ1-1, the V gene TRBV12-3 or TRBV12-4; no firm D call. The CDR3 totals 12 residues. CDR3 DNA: TGCGCCAGCAGGCCGGTAAACACTGAAGTTTTCTTT. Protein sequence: CASRPVNTEVFF.

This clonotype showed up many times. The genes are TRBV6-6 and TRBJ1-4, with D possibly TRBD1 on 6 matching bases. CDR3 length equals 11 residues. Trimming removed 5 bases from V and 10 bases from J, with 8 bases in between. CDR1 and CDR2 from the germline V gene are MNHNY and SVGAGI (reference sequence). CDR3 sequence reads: CASSQGGKLFF. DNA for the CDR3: TGTGCCAGCAGTCAAGGGGGAAAACTGTTTTTT.

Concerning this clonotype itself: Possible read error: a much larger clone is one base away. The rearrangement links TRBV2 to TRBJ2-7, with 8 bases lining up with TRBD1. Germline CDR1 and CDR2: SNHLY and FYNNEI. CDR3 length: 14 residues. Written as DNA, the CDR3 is TGTGCCAGGAGTGAAAGGGGCAGGGGGCCCGAGCAGTACTTC. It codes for CARSERGRGPEQYF.

The CDR3, as DNA: TGTACCAACAGTGATGCCGGGACAGGGCAAGAGACCCAGTACTTC. Amino acids: CTNSDAGTGQETQYF. The genes are TRBV12-3 or TRBV12-4 and TRBJ2-5; TRBD1 aligns across 9 bases. The CDR3 consists of 15 residues.

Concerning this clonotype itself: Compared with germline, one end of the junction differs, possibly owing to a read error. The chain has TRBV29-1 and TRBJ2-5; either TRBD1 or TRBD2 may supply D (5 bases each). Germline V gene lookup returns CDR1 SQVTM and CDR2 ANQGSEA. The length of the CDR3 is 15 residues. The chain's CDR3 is CSVELRVDIGETQYF. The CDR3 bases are TGTAGCGTTGAACTCAGGGTGGATATTGGAGAGACCCAGTACTTC.

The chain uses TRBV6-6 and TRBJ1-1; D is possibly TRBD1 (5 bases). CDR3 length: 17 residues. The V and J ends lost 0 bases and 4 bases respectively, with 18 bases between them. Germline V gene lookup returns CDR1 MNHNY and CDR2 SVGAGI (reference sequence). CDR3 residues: CASSYSRGRRRVTEAFF. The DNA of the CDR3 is TGTGCCAGCAGTTACTCGAGGGGAAGGAGAAGGGTCACTGAAGCTTTCTTT.

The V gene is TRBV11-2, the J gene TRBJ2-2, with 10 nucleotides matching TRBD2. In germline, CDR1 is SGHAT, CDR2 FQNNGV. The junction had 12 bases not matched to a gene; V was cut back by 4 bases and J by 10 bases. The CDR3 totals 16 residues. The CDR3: CASSSRRLAGVQELFF. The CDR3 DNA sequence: TGTGCCAGCAGCTCCCGCCGTCTAGCGGGAGTTCAGGAGCTGTTTTTT.

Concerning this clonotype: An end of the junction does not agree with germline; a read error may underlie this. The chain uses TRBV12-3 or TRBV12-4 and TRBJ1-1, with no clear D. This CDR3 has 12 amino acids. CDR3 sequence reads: CVSRSANTEAFF. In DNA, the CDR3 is TGTGTCAGCAGGTCGGCAAACACTGAAGCCTTCTTT.